The clone carrying this T cell receptor beta chain was detected a few times. Antigen: not known. This sample is drawn from a study of blood T cells in healthy people across ages. The authors ran a second PCR of about 7 to 12 cycles using a sample-barcoded 5' primer and a J-beta primer mix. TCRdb ran MiXCR on the 5' RACE reads and lists one entry per CDR3 protein. This repertoire shows over a million distinct CDR3 sequences, approximately 43% found once; its top ten account for around 4%. J lost 2 bases, V lost 3 bases, and 8 bases had no gene match. CDR1 and CDR2 from the germline V gene are SNHLY and FYNNEI. The CDR3 sequence is 18 residues long. Study-level points and caveats: Per million T cells, TCR beta diversity dropped about linearly as age rose.

The receptor was isolated from a woman aged 18-29 years in good health. Sequencing was carried out using blood. V and J are TRBV2 and TRBJ2-1; 12 nucleotides align to TRBD2. In nucleotides, the CDR3 is TGTGCCAGCAGTGACATCTATTCTAGCGGGAGGGCCTACAATGAGCAGTTCTTC. It is translated as CASSDIYSSGRAYNEQFF.